The 27 T cell receptor beta chains in this list originate from one sample, sequenced in a study of T cell clones after liver transplantation. Here immunoSEQ multiplex PCR was the method, and the copy in TCRdb shows in-frame clones only, minus some. In the table there are more than 7,000 clones, almost 80% of which are singletons. The sequencing used CD8+ T cells from blood, collected at the 22-month timepoint. Receptors were obtained from a human patient who received a liver transplant. Part of the T cells may come from the graft donor.

The chain carries TRBV6-5 and TRBJ2-3; D might be TRBD1 (6 bases). Trimming took off 5 bases at V and 2 bases at J, with 14 bases between the two ends. Germline V CDR1 and CDR2: MNHEY, SVGAGI. The CDR3 is 15 residues long. The CDR3 spells CASSRDRPNTDTQYF. As DNA, the CDR3 is TGTGCCAGCAGTCGCGACAGGCCAAACACAGATACGCAGTATTTT.

This clone appeared a single time. The chain joins TRBV5-6 to TRBJ2-6; the D gene is possibly TRBD1 (6 bases). There are 15 residues in the CDR3. Trimming removed 4 bases from V and 0 bases from J, with 8 bases in between. The germline V gene has CDR1 SGHDT and CDR2 YYEEEE. CDR3 in DNA: TGTGCCAGCAGCCCGGACAGCTCTGGGGCCAACGTCCTGACTTTC. This sequence encodes CASSPDSSGANVLTF.

V usage is TRBV2 and J usage is TRBJ2-1; D is undetermined. CDR3 length equals 13 residues. V lost 4 bases to trimming and J lost 6 bases, with 10 bases between them. Germline lookup yields CDR1 SNHLY and CDR2 FYNNEI. CDR3 DNA: TGTGCCAGCAGTGTTGGCACCCTCAATGAGCAGTTCTTC. The encoded protein is CASSVGTLNEQFF.

The chain recombines TRBV11-2 with TRBJ1-2, with 8 bases fitting TRBD1. V lost 5 bases and J lost 8; bases outside the gene matches: 10. There are 14 residues in the CDR3. CDR1 and CDR2 from the germline V gene are SGHAT and FQNNGV. In nucleotides, the CDR3 is TGTGCCAGCAGCATCGAGACAGGGGCCGGCGGCTACACCTTC. It is translated as CASSIETGAGGYTF. Combining the CDR3 with reference TRBV11-2 and TRBJ1-2 gives the whole variable domain EAGVAQSPRYKIIEKRQSVAFWCNPISGHATLYWYQQILGQGPKLLIQFQNNGVVDDSQLPKDRFSAERLKGVDSTLKIQPAKLEDSAVYLCASSIETGAGGYTFGSGTRLTVV.

The chain links TRBV28 to TRBJ1-3; maybe TRBD1 (5 bases). The CDR3 spans 14 residues. Germline CDR1 reads MDHEN; CDR2 reads SYDVKM. V lost 3 bases to trimming and J lost 13 bases, with 19 bases between them. The CDR3 spells CASSLARVEVKIYF. CDR3 sequence (DNA): TGTGCCAGCAGTTTGGCCAGGGTAGAGGTGAAGATATATTTT.

This sequence joins TRBV25-1 and TRBJ1-4; D remains unclear. The germline V gene encodes CDR1 MGHDK and CDR2 SYGVNS. The CDR3 loop spans 17 amino acids. V lost 1 base and J lost 8, with 20 bases in between. CDR3 coding DNA: TGTGCCAGCAGTGAATTTGATATTCAGAGGCCTGGCGAAAAACTGTTTTTT. This translates into CASSEFDIQRPGEKLFF. Full variable domain (missing parts from reference TRBV25-1 and TRBJ1-4): EADIYQTPRYLVIGTGKKITLECSQTMGHDKMYWYQQDPGMELHLIHYSYGVNSTEKGDLSSESTVSRIRTEHFPLTLESARPSHTSQYLCASSEFDIQRPGEKLFFGSGTQLSVL.

The chain combines TRBV2 with TRBJ1-1; D may be TRBD1 (5 bases). Trimming took off 4 bases at V and 2 bases at J, with 14 bases between the two ends. Germline loops: CDR1 SNHLY, CDR2 FYNNEI. This CDR3 comprises 15 residues. For the CDR3, the DNA is TGTGCCAGCAGTGTTAACCCTCAGGGCAACACTGAAGCTTTCTTT. It is translated as CASSVNPQGNTEAFF.

The rearrangement uses TRBV28 and TRBJ1-6; maybe TRBD1 (5 bases). Germline CDR1 is MDHEN and CDR2 is SYDVKM. The V and J ends lost 3 bases and 6 bases respectively, with 18 bases between them. CDR3 length: 17 residues. The CDR3 is CASSLGFGPGPNSPLHF. The CDR3 DNA follows: TGTGCCAGCAGTTTGGGGTTCGGGCCGGGACCTAATTCACCCCTCCACTTT.

The chain links TRBV7-6 to TRBJ1-1; 7 bases are a match to TRBD1. CDR1 is SGHVS, CDR2 FNYEAQ, per germline. After removal of 3 bases from V and 1 base from J, the junction contained 5 bases not matched to a gene. The CDR3 runs 15 residues. The CDR3 nucleotides are TGTGCCAGCAGCTTTTCGCAGGGGGAGAACACTGAAGCTTTCTTT. Protein: CASSFSQGENTEAFF.

The chain is built from TRBV7-2 and TRBJ2-3; no firm D call. Germline assignment: CDR1 SGHTA and CDR2 FQGNSA. V shed 3 bases and J shed 0 bases, with 7 bases lying between them. The CDR3 totals 14 residues. Here the CDR3 reads CASSFGESTDTQYF. CDR3 bases: TGTGCCAGCAGCTTTGGGGAAAGCACAGATACGCAGTATTTT.

This rearrangement joins TRBV9 to TRBJ1-3; no clear D. This CDR3 contains 11 residues. Germline values: CDR1 SGDLS, CDR2 YYNGEE. V was shortened by 4 bases and J by 4 bases, with 3 bases between the two germline ends. CDR3 sequence reads: CASSIGNTIYF. For the CDR3, the DNA is TGTGCCAGCAGCATAGGAAACACCATATATTTT. Full variable domain (missing parts from reference TRBV9 and TRBJ1-3): DSGVTQTPKHLITATGQRVTLRCSPRSGDLSVYWYQQSLDQGLQFLIQYYNGEERAKGNILERFSAQQFPDLHSELNLSSLELGDSALYFCASSIGNTIYFGEGSWLTVV.

V is TRBV9 and J is TRBJ2-7; TRBD1 agrees at 11 bases. Germline V gene data show CDR1 as SGDLS and CDR2 as YYNGEE. The CDR3 consists of 14 residues. V lost 4 bases to trimming and J lost 5 bases; unmatched junction nucleotides: 5. CDR3 coding DNA: TGTGCCAGCAGCCTCGGGACAGGGGGGGACGAGCAGTACTTC. It is translated as CASSLGTGGDEQYF.

This chain connects TRBV6-4 to TRBJ2-3; D is unresolved. The CDR3 extends over 14 amino acids. Trimming shortened V by 10 bases and J by 3 bases, and 17 bases separated the two germline ends. Germline V gene sequence: CDR1 MRHNA, CDR2 SNTAGT. In DNA form, the CDR3 reads TGTGCCACCACCGCTGGCGAGGCGACAGATACGCAGTATTTT. Residues: CATTAGEATDTQYF.

The rearrangement joins TRBV28 to TRBJ1-1; D remains ambiguous. V gave up 1 base and J gave up 7 bases, with 16 bases separating them. From germline, CDR1 is MDHEN and CDR2 SYDVKM. The CDR3 is 15 residues long. The CDR3 DNA follows: TGTGCCAGCAGTTTATCCTTCGGGAGGGCAAATGAAGCTTTCTTT. Translation gives CASSLSFGRANEAFF.

The chain combines TRBV18 with TRBJ2-2; D call uncertain. Trimming cost V 2 bases and J 3 bases, with 7 bases left between them. The CDR3 spans 14 residues. Germline V gene lookup returns CDR1 KGHSH and CDR2 LQKENI. The CDR3 here is CASSPGPYTGELFF. CDR3 bases: TGTGCCAGCTCACCAGGGCCCTACACCGGGGAGCTGTTTTTT.

The chain combines TRBV19 with TRBJ2-7, with 9 nucleotides matching TRBD1. The V gene's germline CDR1 is LNHDA and CDR2 SQIVND (reference sequence). Trimming at V came to 7 bases and at J to 7 bases, leaving 26 bases not matched to a gene. The CDR3 covers 19 residues. The CDR3: CASTTQSPPKGQGLYEQYF. CDR3 DNA sequence: TGTGCCAGTACGACTCAATCCCCCCCAAAGGGACAGGGTCTGTATGAGCAGTACTTC.

The rearrangement links TRBV9 to TRBJ2-5; D unclear. Deletions cut 3 bases from V and 3 bases from J, with 6 bases between. The CDR3 length is 12 residues. Germline lookup yields CDR1 SGDLS and CDR2 YYNGEE. The CDR3 bases are TGTGCCAGCAGCGCCCAGGAAGAGACCCAGTACTTC. Translated, it gives CASSAQEETQYF.

The chain uses TRBV28 and TRBJ1-3; tentative D call: TRBD1 (6 bases). Germline-derived CDR1 and CDR2 are MDHEN and SYDVKM. The CDR3 is 16 residues long. The V end lost 5 bases, the J end lost 0 bases, and 14 bases lay between the germline ends. CDR3 DNA sequence: TGTGCCAGCAGTCACAGGGCGAGGGTCTCTGGAAACACCATATATTTT. It is translated as CASSHRARVSGNTIYF.

The CDR3 nucleotides are TGTGCCAGCAGTTCGAGACTACTCGGCAGGGGGAGCTCCTACGAGCAGTACTTC. Its translation: CASSSRLLGRGSSYEQYF. V is TRBV27 and J is TRBJ2-7; TRBD1 aligns across 7 bases. Germline loops: CDR1 MNHEY, CDR2 SMNVEV (reference sequence). V dropped 4 bases and J dropped 0; count of bases not matched to a gene: 15. CDR3 length equals 18 residues.

The chain recombines TRBV7-9 with TRBJ1-4; no reliable D call. The CDR3 spans 14 residues. The germline CDR1 and CDR2 sequences are SEHNR and FQNEAQ (reference sequence). The V end lost 4 bases, the J end lost 8 bases, and 14 bases lay between the germline ends. The CDR3 nucleotides are TGTGCCAGCAGCTCCGGCGGATACCCAGAAAAACTGTTTTTT. As protein: CASSSGGYPEKLFF.

The chain joins TRBV5-5 to TRBJ1-2; 8 bases fit TRBD1. CDR3 size: 14 residues. J lost 3 bases, V lost 2 bases, and 3 bases had no gene match. CDR1 and CDR2 from the germline V gene are SGHKS and YYEKEE (reference sequence). The CDR3 protein is CASSFRTGYYGYTF. Here the CDR3 DNA reads TGTGCCAGCAGCTTTCGGACAGGGTACTATGGCTACACCTTC.

The rearrangement links TRBV12-5 to TRBJ2-3; 11 bases align to TRBD2. Trimming removed 1 base from V and 4 bases from J; junction bases left unmatched: 4. Germline V gene lookup returns CDR1 LGHNT and CDR2 FRNRAP. This CDR3 has 16 amino acids. Written as DNA, the CDR3 is TGTGCTAGTGGTTTGGCTAGCGGGGGGTTGGCAGATACGCAGTATTTT. It is translated as CASGLASGGLADTQYF.

The chain is built from TRBV28 and TRBJ2-1; perhaps TRBD2 as D (5 bases). The V end was cut by 8 bases, the J end by 0 bases, with 5 bases between. From germline, CDR1 is MDHEN and CDR2 SYDVKM. The CDR3 length is 12 residues. The CDR3 reads CASEGSYNEQFF. The CDR3 bases are TGTGCCAGCGAGGGCTCCTACAATGAGCAGTTCTTC.

The rearrangement uses TRBV11-3 and TRBJ2-7; a weak D match, TRBD1 (5 bases). The V gene's germline CDR1 is SGHNT and CDR2 YENEEA. Trimming took 5 bases from V and 5 from J, leaving 13 bases between them. The CDR3 extends over 13 amino acids. CDR3 sequence reads: CASSIAGFDEQYF. In DNA form, the CDR3 reads TGTGCCAGCAGCATTGCAGGGTTCGACGAGCAGTACTTC.

The chain has TRBV28 and TRBJ2-5; TRBD2 matches at 8 bases. The germline gives CDR1 MDHEN, CDR2 SYDVKM. V gave up 2 bases and J gave up 5 bases; unmatched junction bases: 10. This CDR3 has 16 amino acids. CDR3 in DNA: TGTGCCAGCAGTTTAGAAGTCGCGGGGGGTGGCGAGACCCAGTACTTC. The encoded protein is CASSLEVAGGGETQYF. Filled out from reference TRBV28 and TRBJ2-5, the complete variable domain reads DVKVTQSSRYLVKRTGEKVFLECVQDMDHENMFWYRQDPGLGLRLIYFSYDVKMKEKGDIPEGYSVSREKKERFSLILESASTNQTSMYLCASSLEVAGGGETQYFGPGTRLLVL.

The rearrangement links TRBV6-6 to TRBJ2-7, with 8 bases lining up with TRBD2. V dropped 10 bases and J dropped 3; count of bases not matched to a gene: 11. CDR3 length: 14 amino acids. Germline V gives CDR1 MNHNY, CDR2 SVGAGI (reference sequence). Here the CDR3 reads CATGRGGPYYEQYF. DNA of the CDR3: TGTGCCACCGGCCGGGGGGGCCCCTACTACGAGCAGTACTTC.

The rearrangement links TRBV28 to TRBJ1-4; tentatively, D is TRBD1 (5 bases). The CDR3 runs to 15 residues. Trimming took 6 bases from V and 8 from J, leaving 19 bases between them. Germline V CDR1 and CDR2: MDHEN, SYDVKM. The CDR3 loop reads CASRVTAGREEKLFF. CDR3 nucleotides: TGTGCCAGCAGGGTCACAGCAGGGCGGGAGGAAAAACTGTTTTTT.